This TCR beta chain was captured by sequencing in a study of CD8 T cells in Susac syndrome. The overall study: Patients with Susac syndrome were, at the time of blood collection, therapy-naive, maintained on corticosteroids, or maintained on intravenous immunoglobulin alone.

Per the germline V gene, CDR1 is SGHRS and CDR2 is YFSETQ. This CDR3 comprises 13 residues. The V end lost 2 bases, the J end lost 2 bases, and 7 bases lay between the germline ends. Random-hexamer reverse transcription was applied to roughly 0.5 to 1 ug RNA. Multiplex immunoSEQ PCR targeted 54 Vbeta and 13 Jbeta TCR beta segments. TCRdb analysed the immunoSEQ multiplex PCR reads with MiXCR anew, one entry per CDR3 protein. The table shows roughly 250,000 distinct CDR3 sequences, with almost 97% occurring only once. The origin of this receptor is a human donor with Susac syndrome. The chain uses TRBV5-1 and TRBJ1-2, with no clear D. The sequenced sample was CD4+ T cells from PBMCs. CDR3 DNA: TGCGCCAGCAGCTTCGCGGCAAACTATGGCTACACCTTC. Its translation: CASSFAANYGYTF.